Described below is a single T cell receptor beta chain sequence and its context. Its target is unknown. CDR3 length equals 14 residues. Germline CDR1 SQVTM, CDR2 ANQGSEA. Trimming removed 7 bases at V and 1 base at J, with 16 bases between. The sample originates from a study of CD8 T cells in ankylosing spondylitis. TCR beta libraries were made by quantitative 5'-RACE with molecular barcodes. TCRdb analysed the 5' RACE reads with MiXCR anew, one entry per CDR3 protein. Of 250,000 to 350,000 distinct CDR3 sequences listed, around 20% are singletons. Study results and limitations: Disease-associated clones were reportedly significantly overrepresented in matched ankylosing spondylitis synovial fluid. Clones linked to the disease showed a CD8+ phenotype. They occurred at relatively low frequencies in peripheral blood.

Sequenced sample: blood, either unsorted or a sorted T cell fraction (not recorded which). This receptor was identified in a male donor with ankylosing spondylitis or in good health (not recorded which). The chain couples TRBV29-1 to TRBJ1-1; D may be TRBD1 (5 bases). The DNA for the CDR3 is TGCAGCGCCCTCCGGGGGAGAACGAACACTGAAGCTTTCTTT. This sequence encodes CSALRGRTNTEAFF.